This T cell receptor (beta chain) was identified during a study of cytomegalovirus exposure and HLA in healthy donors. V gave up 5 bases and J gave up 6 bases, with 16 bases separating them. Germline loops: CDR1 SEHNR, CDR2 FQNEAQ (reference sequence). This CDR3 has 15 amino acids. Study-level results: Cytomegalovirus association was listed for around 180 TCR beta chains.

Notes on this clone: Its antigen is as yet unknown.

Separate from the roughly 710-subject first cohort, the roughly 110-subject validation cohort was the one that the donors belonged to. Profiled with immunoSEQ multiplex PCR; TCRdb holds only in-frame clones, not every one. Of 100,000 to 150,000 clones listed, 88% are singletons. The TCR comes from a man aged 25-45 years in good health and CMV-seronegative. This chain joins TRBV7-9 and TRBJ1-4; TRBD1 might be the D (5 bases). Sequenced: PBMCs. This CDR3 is CASSPWARADEKLFF. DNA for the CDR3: TGTGCCAGCAGCCCCTGGGCCAGGGCGGATGAAAAACTGTTTTTT.